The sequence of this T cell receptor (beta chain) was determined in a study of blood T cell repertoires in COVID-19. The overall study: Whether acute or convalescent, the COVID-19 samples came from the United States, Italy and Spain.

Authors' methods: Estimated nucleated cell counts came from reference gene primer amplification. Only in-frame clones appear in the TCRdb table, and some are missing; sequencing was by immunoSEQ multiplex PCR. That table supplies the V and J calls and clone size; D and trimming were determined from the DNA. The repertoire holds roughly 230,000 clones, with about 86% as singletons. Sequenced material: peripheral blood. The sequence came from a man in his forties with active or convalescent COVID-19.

The CDR3 coding sequence is TGTGCCAGCAGCCGAAACGAGTATGGCTACACCTTC. Translated, it gives CASSRNEYGYTF. This sequence joins TRBV28 and TRBJ1-2, with D unresolved. CDR3 length: 12 residues. Per the germline V gene, CDR1 is MDHEN and CDR2 is SYDVKM. V was shortened by 6 bases and J by 5 bases, with 10 bases between the two germline ends.